This T cell receptor beta chain stems from a study of neurological immune-mediated disorders. TCRdb processed the 5' RACE reads anew with MiXCR; each CDR3 protein has one entry. The sample shows around 64,000 distinct CDR3 sequences, 9.5% to 15% of them seen only once. This clonotype has at least ten counts. The germline CDR1 and CDR2 sequences are DFQATT and SNEGSKA (reference sequence). The CDR3 is made up of 12 amino acids. V was pared by 3 bases and J by 1 base, with 6 bases between. This sequence originates from a woman in her fifties or sixties with HTLV-1-associated myelopathy (HAM/TSP). Specimen: PBMCs. The rearrangement links TRBV20-1 to TRBJ2-5, with D unclear. CDR3 DNA sequence: TGCAGTGCTAGCCTAATCCAAGAGACCCAGTACTTC. This gives the protein CSASLIQETQYF.